The next 14 T cell receptor beta chains were all read from a single sample in a study of breast tumors, draining lymph nodes, adjacent tissues. TCRdb re-derived calls from the multiplex PCR reads in MiXCR, one entry per CDR3 protein. The table records roughly 70,000 distinct CDR3 sequences, roughly 44% of them present only once. The sample comprised breast tumor tissue. The receptors stem from a female donor with breast cancer. Some clones in this sample may be carry-over from other donors' samples.

The chain joins TRBV12-3 or TRBV12-4 to TRBJ2-5; TRBD1 agrees at 11 bases. The CDR3 has 18 residues. The V segment lost 4 bases and the J segment 5 bases; nucleotides outside the gene matches: 15. The chain's CDR3 is CASSSFPFGQGAGETQYF. The CDR3 region has the DNA TGTGCCAGCAGTTCATTCCCGTTTGGACAGGGGGCGGGGGAGACCCAGTACTTC.

The rearrangement uses TRBV6-5 and TRBJ1-5, with a tentative D call TRBD1 (5 bases). Germline V gene data show CDR1 as MNHEY and CDR2 as SVGAGI. CDR3 length: 15 residues. Deletions cut 10 bases from V and 3 bases from J, with 19 bases between. The CDR3 sequence: CATRPIQENNQPQHF. The CDR3 DNA sequence: TGTGCCACCAGACCCATACAGGAGAACAATCAGCCCCAGCATTTT.

In this sample, this clonotype turned up many times. J is TRBJ1-5 and V is TRBV20-1; D uncertain. Germline V gene data show CDR1 as DFQATT and CDR2 as SNEGSKA (reference sequence). The CDR3 extends over 12 amino acids. V lost 1 base and J lost 2, with 3 bases in between. The CDR3 DNA reads TGCAGTGCTAGAGGGGGCAATCAGCCCCAGCATTTT. Residues: CSARGGNQPQHF.

This clonotype was seen ten or more times. A much larger clone sits a single nucleotide away, making a read error possible. J is TRBJ2-5 and V is TRBV12-3 or TRBV12-4; D uncertain. This CDR3 has 15 amino acids. The V and J ends lost 3 bases and 5 bases respectively, with 16 bases between them. This chain's CDR3 is CASSFAGSRLETQYF. The CDR3, as DNA: TGTGCCAGCAGTTTCGCCGGGTCTAGGCTGGAGACCCAGTACTTC.

The rearrangement links TRBV4-2 to TRBJ2-3; a possible D gene is TRBD1 (6 bases). Germline V gene lookup returns CDR1 LGHNA and CDR2 YNFKEQ. The CDR3 is made up of 17 amino acids. V lost 1 base, J lost 2 bases, and 16 bases lay in between. CDR3 DNA sequence: TGTGCCAGCAGCCAAGGCGTAGGGGGTCGGTACACAGATACGCAGTATTTT. This gives the protein CASSQGVGGRYTDTQYF.

Regarding this clonotype: A much larger clone differs from this one at a single base, so this may be a read error. The rearrangement links TRBV12-3 or TRBV12-4 to TRBJ2-2; the D gene is possibly TRBD1 (5 bases). The V gene lost 3 bases and the J gene lost 4 bases, with 18 bases spanning the gap. This CDR3 has 17 amino acids. Here the CDR3 reads CASSFAFSRAGTGELFF. CDR3 nucleotides: TGTGCCAGCAGTTTCGCGTTTTCCAGGGCTGGCACCGGGGAGCTGTTTTTT.

Concerning this clonotype itself: It is likely a read error, because the conserved phenylalanine at the end of the CDR3 is missing. The DNA is left out, because the CDR3 cannot be placed on it with certainty; the CDR3 is given as TCRdb lists it. The gene calls are TRBV20-1 and TRBJ1-2. The CDR3 contains 12 residues when both ends are counted. Germline-derived CDR1 and CDR2 are DFQATT and SNEGSKA (reference sequence). CDR3: CSASRTNYGYAL.

This clonotype was seen many times. The chain recombines TRBV29-1 with TRBJ2-1; D might be TRBD1 or TRBD2, each matching 5 bases. With 3 bases removed from V and 0 bases from J, the gap between germline ends came to 12 bases. Germline V gives CDR1 SQVTM, CDR2 ANQGSEA. The CDR3 sequence is 15 residues long. CDR3: CSVDGTASSYNEQFF. CDR3 coding DNA: TGCAGCGTTGATGGGACGGCGAGCTCCTACAATGAGCAGTTCTTC.

V is TRBV20-1 and J is TRBJ2-3, with 7 bases that match TRBD2. The germline CDR1 and CDR2 sequences are DFQATT and SNEGSKA (reference sequence). This CDR3 contains 14 residues. V gave up 1 base and J gave up 0 bases; unmatched junction bases: 1. The CDR3 is CSARAGGSTDTQYF. In DNA form, the CDR3 reads TGCAGTGCTAGAGCGGGAGGCAGCACAGATACGCAGTATTTT.

This rearrangement joins TRBV20-1 to TRBJ2-3; D perhaps matches TRBD1 (6 bases). Germline V gives CDR1 DFQATT, CDR2 SNEGSKA (reference sequence). V dropped 5 bases and J dropped 2 bases, with 17 bases sitting between them. The CDR3 covers 15 residues. CDR3 DNA: TGCAGTGCTCCAAATACAGGGTTCTACACAGATACGCAGTATTTT. Its protein product is CSAPNTGFYTDTQYF.

This clonotype was picked up many times. Being one base from a much bigger clone, this may be a read error. The J gene is TRBJ2-7, the V gene TRBV20-1, with 9 bases lining up with TRBD1. Germline CDR1 DFQATT, CDR2 SNEGSKA (reference sequence). This CDR3 is built from 14 residues. This chain's CDR3 is CSARDRASSSEQYF. Written as DNA, the CDR3 is TGCAGTGCCCGGGACAGGGCCTCTTCCTCCGAGCAGTACTTC.

The genes are TRBV4-2 and TRBJ2-1; 8 bases are a match to TRBD2. The CDR3 runs to 15 residues. Germline CDR1 LGHNA, CDR2 YNFKEQ. After removal of 3 bases from V and 3 bases from J, the junction contained 4 bases not matched to a gene. The CDR3 region has the DNA TGTGCCAGCAGCCATATCAGCGGGAGCTACAATGAGCAGTTCTTC. Protein: CASSHISGSYNEQFF.

This clonotype was detected ten times or more. The genes are TRBV19 and TRBJ2-1, with unresolved D. The CDR3 is 16 amino acids. Germline V gives CDR1 LNHDA, CDR2 SQIVND (reference sequence). V was clipped by 5 bases and J by 0 bases, with 14 bases between them. The CDR3 DNA sequence: TGTGCCAGTAGTGTGGTTGGGCTAGTCTCCTACAATGAGCAGTTCTTC. Its translation is CASSVVGLVSYNEQFF.

For this clonotype: This may be a read error, as it is one base from a much larger clone. The chain joins TRBV14 to TRBJ2-1, with 10 bases aligning to TRBD2. The CDR3 covers 15 residues. Germline V lookup: CDR1 SGHDN, CDR2 FVKESK. As DNA, the CDR3 is TGTGCCAGCAGCCTCACTAGCGGGAACCTCAATGAGCCGTTCTTC. Its protein product is CASSLTSGNLNEPFF.